Shown below are 27 T cell receptor beta chains from a single sample sequenced in a study of CD8 T cells in Susac syndrome. About 0.45 to 1 ug RNA was reverse transcribed with random hexamers. TCRdb redid the calling of the immunoSEQ multiplex PCR reads with MiXCR, one entry per CDR3 protein. The sample shows 330,000 or so distinct CDR3 sequences, approximately 85% of them seen only once. Source material: CD8+ T cells from PBMCs. Receptors were obtained from a human donor with multiple sclerosis.

This CDR3 reads CASSYTGANTEAFF. As DNA, the CDR3 is TGTGCCAGCAGTTACACAGGGGCGAACACTGAAGCTTTCTTT. This chain joins TRBV28 and TRBJ1-1; TRBD1 matches at 7 bases. CDR1 MDHEN and CDR2 SYDVKM come from the germline V gene. The CDR3 sequence is 14 residues long. V was clipped by 4 bases and J by 1 base; unmatched bases: 3.

V and J are TRBV15 and TRBJ2-7, with 10 bases fitting TRBD2. The germline V gene has CDR1 LNHNV and CDR2 YYDKDF (reference sequence). V was pared by 1 base and J by 3 bases, with 0 bases of the junction left unmatched. CDR3 length: 14 residues. The CDR3 spells CATSRGTSGYEQYF. The CDR3 DNA reads TGTGCCACCAGCAGAGGGACTAGCGGCTACGAGCAGTACTTC.

Worth noting for this clonotype: One end of the junction is discordant with germline, which a read error may explain. This rearrangement joins TRBV7-9 to TRBJ1-4; TRBD1 aligns across 8 bases. The CDR3 is made up of 14 amino acids. Per the germline V gene, CDR1 is SEHNR and CDR2 is FQNEAQ (reference sequence). The CDR3 loop is CAGSPGQDNEKLFF. The CDR3 DNA is TGTGCCGGCAGCCCGGGACAGGATAATGAAAAACTGTTTTTT.

The chain carries TRBV29-1 and TRBJ2-7; TRBD1 is a possible D gene (6 bases). CDR3 length equals 15 residues. With 6 bases removed from V and 5 bases from J, the gap between germline ends came to 23 bases. The V gene's germline CDR1 is SQVTM and CDR2 ANQGSEA. CDR3 residues: CSVPAEGQNIDEQYF. CDR3 nucleotides: TGCAGCGTCCCCGCCGAGGGACAAAACATTGACGAGCAGTACTTC.

The chain links TRBV29-1 to TRBJ2-1; perhaps TRBD1 as D (5 bases). The V end lost 2 bases, the J end lost 0 bases, and 11 bases lay between the germline ends. The CDR3 loop spans 15 amino acids. Germline V gene lookup returns CDR1 SQVTM and CDR2 ANQGSEA. This CDR3 is CSVESRVSSYNEQFF. In DNA form, the CDR3 reads TGCAGCGTTGAAAGCAGGGTGAGCTCCTACAATGAGCAGTTCTTC.

The V and J genes are TRBV6-6 and TRBJ2-5; no reliable D call. The V and J ends lost 8 bases and 4 bases respectively, with 11 bases between them. CDR3 length equals 12 residues. Germline lookup yields CDR1 MNHNY and CDR2 SVGAGI (reference sequence). CDR3 in DNA: TGTGCCAGCGGATTAGGGCCAGAGACCCAGTACTTC. The encoded protein is CASGLGPETQYF.

The CDR3 loop is CASSQDRGFPYEQYF. For the CDR3, the DNA is TGTGCCAGCAGCCAAGATCGGGGGTTCCCCTACGAGCAGTACTTC. The chain uses TRBV14 and TRBJ2-7; possible D gene TRBD2, 6 bases. V gave up 0 bases and J gave up 2 bases, with 11 bases separating them. The CDR3 sequence is 15 residues long. Per the germline V gene, CDR1 is SGHDN and CDR2 is FVKESK.

CDR3 amino acids: CASSRQLSSYNEQFF. DNA for the CDR3: TGCGCCAGCAGCCGCCAGCTGAGCTCCTACAATGAGCAGTTCTTC. V usage is TRBV4-1 and J usage is TRBJ2-1; no clear D gene. With 4 bases removed from V and 0 bases from J, the gap between germline ends came to 10 bases. This CDR3 is 15 amino acids long. Germline V gene lookup returns CDR1 MGHRA and CDR2 YSYEKL.

This sequence joins TRBV6-2 or TRBV6-3 and TRBJ2-7, with D perhaps given as TRBD1 or TRBD2 (5 bases each). From germline, CDR1 is MNHEY and CDR2 SVGEGT. V lost 2 bases, J lost 3 bases, and 11 bases lay in between. This CDR3 contains 14 residues. CDR3 nucleotides: TGTGCCAGCAGTTACGGGACCTCCTACTACGAGCAGTACTTC. It specifies CASSYGTSYYEQYF.

V usage is TRBV24-1 and J usage is TRBJ2-1; D is unclear. This CDR3 is 15 amino acids long. Looked up from germline, CDR1 is KGHDR and CDR2 is SFDVKD. The V and J ends lost 1 base and 4 bases respectively, with 10 bases between them. For the CDR3, the DNA is TGTGCCACCAGTGATTTAGGGTTGGGGTACAATGAGCAGTTCTTC. Amino acids: CATSDLGLGYNEQFF.

The chain has TRBV12-3 or TRBV12-4 and TRBJ1-5, with 7 bases aligning to TRBD1. The CDR3 spans 13 residues. V was pared by 7 bases and J by 7 bases, with 7 bases of the junction left unmatched. The CDR3 reads CASTQTGDQPQHF. Written as DNA, the CDR3 is TGTGCCAGCACCCAAACAGGGGACCAGCCCCAGCATTTT.

The rearrangement uses TRBV4-3 and TRBJ2-7; possible D gene TRBD1, 6 bases. The CDR3 is 14 residues long. V was pared by 3 bases and J by 3 bases, with 12 bases between. The V gene's germline CDR1 is LGHNA and CDR2 YSLEER. In DNA form, the CDR3 reads TGCGCCAGCAGCCAGTTCCGGGACAACTACGAGCAGTACTTC. Amino acid sequence: CASSQFRDNYEQYF.

This chain links TRBV6-5 with TRBJ2-1, with D unresolved. CDR3 length equals 12 residues. Between the trimmed V and J ends, which lost 2 bases and 9 bases, there was a span of 8 bases. CDR1 is MNHEY and CDR2 is SVGAGI in the germline V gene. The CDR3 spells CASSYGLSEQFF. The CDR3 DNA is TGTGCCAGCAGTTACGGCCTCAGTGAGCAGTTCTTC.

This rearrangement joins TRBV5-4 to TRBJ1-4; D uncertain. The germline CDR1 and CDR2 sequences are SGHNT and YYREEE (reference sequence). Between the trimmed V and J ends, which lost 0 bases and 0 bases, there was a span of 9 bases. The CDR3 loop spans 16 amino acids. CDR3 sequence reads: CASSLGPEPTNEKLFF. The CDR3, as DNA: TGTGCCAGCAGCTTGGGCCCAGAGCCAACTAATGAAAAACTGTTTTTT.

A single count supports this clonotype. This rearrangement joins TRBV23-1 to TRBJ1-1, with 10 positions matching TRBD1. TRBV23-1 is marked as an open reading frame, function uncertain. This CDR3 contains 16 residues. Trimming at V came to 1 base and at J to 0 bases, leaving 2 bases not matched to a gene. CDR3 nucleotide sequence: TGCGCCAGCAGTCAATTGGGACAGGGGCTGAACACTGAAGCTTTCTTT. It yields the protein CASSQLGQGLNTEAFF.

The chain links TRBV28 to TRBJ2-3; possibly TRBD1 or TRBD2 for D (5 bases each). Trimming pared 8 bases from V and 2 bases from J, leaving 20 bases between. Germline loops: CDR1 MDHEN, CDR2 SYDVKM. This CDR3 has 16 amino acids. The CDR3 is CASESGPTPYTDTQYF. The CDR3 bases are TGTGCCAGCGAATCGGGACCCACACCTTACACAGATACGCAGTATTTT.

The chain couples TRBV7-2 to TRBJ2-3; D ambiguous. The CDR3 covers 12 residues. V was shortened by 5 bases and J by 2 bases, with 5 bases between the two germline ends. CDR1 and CDR2 (germline): SGHTA, FQGNSA. The CDR3, as DNA: TGTGCCAGCAGCCGGCCCACAGATACGCAGTATTTT. Translating it yields CASSRPTDTQYF.

This clonotype was detected a few times. The chain uses TRBV30 and TRBJ2-7, with unresolved D. Per the germline V gene, CDR1 is GTSNPN and CDR2 is SVGIG (reference sequence). V was cut by 3 bases and J by 0 bases, with 15 bases left in between. This CDR3 spans 15 amino acids. CDR3 region: CAWREKGFPSYEQYF. CDR3 bases: TGTGCCTGGAGGGAGAAGGGCTTCCCCTCCTACGAGCAGTACTTC.

The gene calls are TRBV9 and TRBJ2-7, with TRBD2 identical over 11 bases. The ends lost 4 bases at V and 3 bases at J; junction bases unmatched: 9. This CDR3 region has 16 residues. The germline gives CDR1 SGDLS, CDR2 YYNGEE. This CDR3 is CASSPNPGTSGYEQYF. The CDR3 nucleotides are TGTGCCAGCAGCCCGAACCCCGGGACTAGCGGCTACGAGCAGTACTTC.

The chain couples TRBV6-5 to TRBJ2-7; 9 bases are a match to TRBD2. Germline CDR1 and CDR2: MNHEY and SVGAGI. The CDR3 sequence is 15 residues long. J gave up 5 bases and V 0 bases, and 5 bases lay outside the gene matches. DNA for the CDR3: TGTGCCAGCAGTTACTCGGAGCGGGAGGCGAACGAGCAGTACTTC. Translating gives CASSYSEREANEQYF.

The rearrangement uses TRBV5-6 and TRBJ1-2, with D possibly matching TRBD1 (5 bases). In germline, CDR1 is SGHDT, CDR2 YYEEEE. The V end was cut by 3 bases, the J end by 1 base, with 7 bases between. The CDR3 contains 13 residues. Here the CDR3 reads CASSSDINYGYTF. The CDR3 nucleotides read TGTGCCAGCAGCTCGGACATTAACTATGGCTACACCTTC.

CDR3 region: CASSLFERSIYNEQFF. The CDR3 coding sequence is TGTGCCAGCAGCCTCTTTGAACGAAGTATCTACAATGAGCAGTTCTTC. This chain links TRBV7-6 with TRBJ2-1; D is unresolved. The CDR3 extends over 16 amino acids. In germline, CDR1 is SGHVS, CDR2 FNYEAQ. V was cut by 5 bases and J by 3 bases, with 17 bases left in between.

This chain links TRBV2 with TRBJ2-7, with a possible D match to TRBD1 (5 bases). Germline assignment: CDR1 SNHLY and CDR2 FYNNEI. Trimming removed 6 bases from V and 2 bases from J, with 8 bases in between. The CDR3 sequence is 12 residues long. The CDR3 region is CASRGAPYEQYF. The CDR3 DNA reads TGTGCCAGCAGAGGGGCCCCCTACGAGCAGTACTTC.

The CDR3 nucleotides read TGTGCCAGCAGCGAGGGGAGGACAGGGTTTGACGAGCAGTACTTC. Translation gives CASSEGRTGFDEQYF. The chain couples TRBV7-6 to TRBJ2-7, with 8 positions matching TRBD1. The CDR3 length is 15 residues. Germline loops: CDR1 SGHVS, CDR2 FNYEAQ. J gave up 5 bases and V 5 bases, and 11 bases lay outside the gene matches.

The chain couples TRBV24-1 to TRBJ1-2; D may be TRBD1 (5 bases). The CDR3 has 15 amino acids. Trimming took 3 bases from V and 3 from J, leaving 13 bases between them. Looked up from germline, CDR1 is KGHDR and CDR2 is SFDVKD. The CDR3 sequence: CATSDVRDVDYGYTF. The CDR3 DNA is TGTGCCACCAGTGATGTTAGGGACGTCGACTATGGCTACACCTTC.

The chain links TRBV12-3 or TRBV12-4 to TRBJ2-7; 12 bases are a match to TRBD2. This CDR3 spans 14 amino acids. The V segment lost 5 bases and the J segment 5 bases; nucleotides outside the gene matches: 4. The CDR3 region is CASSTSGGYHEQYF. The CDR3, as DNA: TGTGCCAGCAGTACTAGCGGGGGGTACCACGAGCAGTACTTC.

This clonotype has just a few counts. The chain has TRBV6-5 and TRBJ2-1; 7 nucleotides align to TRBD2. This CDR3 spans 17 amino acids. The V and J ends lost 4 bases and 1 base, in that order; junction bases with no gene match: 10. The germline gives CDR1 MNHEY, CDR2 SVGAGI. The CDR3 spells CASSLGTGGGSYNEQFF. CDR3 coding DNA: TGTGCCAGCAGTTTAGGTACGGGCGGGGGTTCCTACAATGAGCAGTTCTTC.